Listed below are T cell receptor beta chains from one sample, sequenced in a study of human T cells and chemical hapten exposure. Each CDR3 protein gets one entry after TCRdb re-called the RACE reads with MiXCR. Among around 75,000 distinct CDR3 sequences listed, 10% to 13% were seen once. The material sequenced was whole blood, taken in connection with sensitization to the hapten diphenylcyclopropenone (DPC). These receptors all stem from a woman aged 50 to 60 with alopecia areata. Some clones in this sample may be carry-over from other donors' samples. The CDR3 runs from the conserved cysteine through the conserved F or W. Fields, in order: clone size, J gene, V gene, D gene, CDR3 DNA, CDR3 protein. The D gene is left open where the match is weak. The size entry is marked missing in some rows and otherwise reads once, few, many or a size class.

>few|TRBJ2-1|TRBV20-1|TRBD2
TGCAGTGCTAGAGATGGTGGGACTAGCGGGAGCAATGAGCAGTTCTTC
CSARDGGTSGSNEQFF
>many|TRBJ2-5|TRBV21-1|.
TGTGCCAGCAGCAATAAACAGCACCAAGAGACCCAGTACTTC
CASSNKQHQETQYF
>many|TRBJ1-5|TRBV12-3/TRBV12-4|TRBD1
TGTGCCAGCAGTTCCTCTCCCCAGGGGGGTGGCAATCAGCCCCAGCATTTT
CASSSSPQGGGNQPQHF
>many|TRBJ1-2|TRBV2|TRBD1
TGTGCCAGCAGCGTCGACAGGGGACGTGGCTACACCTTC
CASSVDRGRGYTF
>many|TRBJ2-1|TRBV29-1|.
TGCAGCGTTGAAGGATGGGGTGGTCGGGGAAATGAGCAGTTCTTC
CSVEGWGGRGNEQFF
>many|TRBJ1-2|TRBV10-2|TRBD1
TGCGCCAGCAGTGAGTCGGGACAGGGGAATGGCTACACCTTC
CASSESGQGNGYTF
>few|TRBJ2-7|TRBV2|.
TGTGCCAGCAGTGAACCGGGATCCCCCTACGAGCAGTACTTC
CASSEPGSPYEQYF
>.|TRBJ1-2|TRBV15|.
TGTGCCACCAGCAGAGATTTGCCAGATGGCTACACCTTC
CATSRDLPDGYTF
>few|TRBJ2-7|TRBV10-1|.
TGCGCCAGCAGTGAGTCGATCGGAGATCCCTACGAGCAGTACTTC
CASSESIGDPYEQYF
>.|TRBJ1-2|TRBV5-4|.
TGTGCCAGCAGCCCTCCGGCAGGGCCCCTGCATGGCTACACCTTC
CASSPPAGPLHGYTF
>few|TRBJ2-3|TRBV10-2|.
TGCGCCAGCACGTCTTTCAGCACAGATACGCAGTATTTT
CASTSFSTDTQYF
>few|TRBJ2-3|TRBV10-1|TRBD2
TGCGCCAGCAGTGACCTCGGACTAGCGGATCCCCGGGATACGCAGTATTTT
CASSDLGLADPRDTQYF
>many|TRBJ2-1|TRBV5-1|.
TGCGCCAGCAGCTTGATCGGAGGAGATAACTACAATGAGCAGTTCTTC
CASSLIGGDNYNEQFF
>many|TRBJ1-3|TRBV2|.
TGTGCCAGCAGTGGACAACAGAATGGAAACACCATATATTTT
CASSGQQNGNTIYF
>few|TRBJ2-1|TRBV18|TRBD2
TGTGCCAGCTCACCACAGCGGGAGCGCGAGCAGTTCTTC
CASSPQREREQFF
>few|TRBJ2-7|TRBV5-4|TRBD2
TGTGCCAGCAGCTCGGGGCTAGCGGGAGGTAACGAGCAGTACTTC
CASSSGLAGGNEQYF
>few|TRBJ2-7|TRBV3-1|.
TGTGCCAGCAGCCAAGAAAGGAGAACTCAGTACTTC
CASSQERRTQYF
>many|TRBJ2-5|TRBV7-8|.
TGTGCCAGCAGCCTTTCCATGCGCGCCCAAGAGACCCAGTACTTC
CASSLSMRAQETQYF
>many|TRBJ2-4|TRBV5-8|.
TGTGCCAGCAGCGCGCCGGGACATAGTTTCGTGAACATTCAGTACTTC
CASSAPGHSFVNIQYF
>few|TRBJ1-1|TRBV2|.
TGTGCCAGCAGACTACAGGGTATTGAAGCTTTCTTT
CASRLQGIEAFF
>.|TRBJ2-1|TRBV2|.
TGTGCCAGCAGTGATATTTGGTCGGAGCAGTTCTTC
CASSDIWSEQFF
>many|TRBJ1-3|TRBV4-2|TRBD1
TGTGCCAGCAGCCAAGAAGTAGGTCAGGGGGCAACGATTGTAAACACCATATATTTT
CASSQEVGQGATIVNTIYF
>many|TRBJ2-4|TRBV20-1|.
TGCAGTGCTAGAAGGGATCTAGCCAAAAACATTCAGTACTTC
CSARRDLAKNIQYF
>.|TRBJ2-1|TRBV20-1|.
TGCAGTGCTAGGTCTATCGCGGATGAGCAGTTCTTC
CSARSIADEQFF
>many|TRBJ1-2|TRBV2|.
TGTGCCAGCAGTGCAACAGTCAACTATGGCTACACCTTC
CASSATVNYGYTF
>few|TRBJ1-1|TRBV20-1|.
TGCAGTGGGCAGGGGCTGAACACTGAAGCTTTCTTT
CSGQGLNTEAFF
>few|TRBJ2-1|TRBV29-1|.
TGCAGCTCAGGACACCACAATGAGCAGTTCTTC
CSSGHHNEQFF
>.|TRBJ2-2|TRBV12-3/TRBV12-4|.
TGTGCCAGCAGTTTAACTGGGCCCGGGGAGCTGTTTTTT
CASSLTGPGELFF
>.|TRBJ2-7|TRBV3-1|.
TGTGCCAGCAGCCTGGCCCCCTACGAGCAGTACTTC
CASSLAPYEQYF
>many|TRBJ2-1|TRBV6-2/TRBV6-3|.
TGTGCCAGCAGTATTAGACCCTACTACAATGAGCAGTTCTTC
CASSIRPYYNEQFF
>few|TRBJ2-3|TRBV20-1|.
TGCAGTCAATTAGGGGGAGTAGCAGATACGCAGTATTTT
CSQLGGVADTQYF
>many|TRBJ2-3|TRBV2|.
TGTGCCAGCAGGGGACGAGGGAGCACAGATACGCAGTATTTT
CASRGRGSTDTQYF
>many|TRBJ1-1|TRBV18|.
TGTGCCAGCTCACCTACCTCCCGGGTGAACACTGAAGCTTTCTTT
CASSPTSRVNTEAFF
>many|TRBJ2-3|TRBV29-1|.
TGCAGCGTCGGCTCCCTTACCCGCACAGATACGCAGTATTTT
CSVGSLTRTDTQYF
>many|TRBJ2-5|TRBV7-9|TRBD2
TGTGCCAGCAGCTCCGGACTAGCGCGGAAGACCCAGTACTTC
CASSSGLARKTQYF
>many|TRBJ2-7|TRBV4-1|TRBD1
TGCGCCAGCAGCCAAGTTCTGGGACAGGGGTTGGGGGAGCAGTACTTC
CASSQVLGQGLGEQYF
>few|TRBJ1-1|TRBV29-1|.
TGCAGCGTTGATCAGGGGCGGGGCACTGAAGCTTTCTTT
CSVDQGRGTEAFF
>.|TRBJ1-3|TRBV5-4|TRBD1
TGTGCCAGCAGCTTGCGACAGGGAGGATCTGGAAACACCATATATTTT
CASSLRQGGSGNTIYF
>few|TRBJ2-7|TRBV2|.
TGTGCCAGCAACTGGGCAGAAGGAGCCGAGCAGTACTTC
CASNWAEGAEQYF
>many|TRBJ2-1|TRBV6-2/TRBV6-3|TRBD2
TGTGCCAGCAGGCCTAGCGGGACATACAATGAGCAGTTCTTC
CASRPSGTYNEQFF
>many|TRBJ2-2|TRBV2|.
TGTGCCAGCAGTGAAATGGTAACCGGGACCGGGGAGCTGTTTTTT
CASSEMVTGTGELFF
>few|TRBJ1-1|TRBV7-8|TRBD1
TGTGCCAGCAGCCTCCGACAGGGCACTGAAGCTTTCTTT
CASSLRQGTEAFF
>many|TRBJ2-1|TRBV23-1|.
TGCGCCAGCTCCCCAAACAATGAGCAGTTCTTC
CASSPNNEQFF
>many|TRBJ1-1|TRBV20-1|.
TGCAGTGCTCAGTTAGGAGGGGACACTGAAGCTTTCTTT
CSAQLGGDTEAFF
>few|TRBJ1-5|TRBV19|.
TGTGCCAGTAGTATAAAACAGTCCAATCAGCCCCAGCATTTT
CASSIKQSNQPQHF
>.|TRBJ2-3|TRBV27|TRBD2
TGTGCCAGCATTCGACTAGCGGGAAGTTTCGATACGCAGTATTTT
CASIRLAGSFDTQYF
>few|TRBJ2-7|TRBV12-3/TRBV12-4|.
TGTGCCAGCAGTTCCGAGGGAACCTACGAGCAGTACTTC
CASSSEGTYEQYF
>.|TRBJ2-7|TRBV6-6|TRBD2
TGTGCCAGCACACCGGCTAGCGGGATGCACGAGCAGTACTTC
CASTPASGMHEQYF
>few|TRBJ2-5|TRBV4-1|.
TGCGCCAGCAGCCAAGCCCCGGCCTTCCAAAAAGAGACCCAGTACTTC
CASSQAPAFQKETQYF
>.|TRBJ1-6|TRBV6-5|.
TGTGCCAGCAGCCGTAAAACAGGTCCTGATCATCCGCCCCTCCACTTT
CASSRKTGPDHPPLHF
>many|TRBJ1-1|TRBV12-3/TRBV12-4|.
TGTGCCAGCAGTTTAGTTGTCAGGGCTAACACTGAAGCTTTCTTT
CASSLVVRANTEAFF
>many|TRBJ2-3|TRBV7-6|.
TGTGCCAGCAGCTTAACCCCGACTACCACAGATACGCAGTATTTT
CASSLTPTTTDTQYF
>few|TRBJ1-2|TRBV12-3/TRBV12-4|TRBD1
TGTGCCAGCAGGCCACAGGGGGCCGGCGGCTACACCTTC
CASRPQGAGGYTF
>.|TRBJ2-7|TRBV18|TRBD1
TGTGCCAGCTCCTGGGACAGGGGGCACGAGCAGTACTTC
CASSWDRGHEQYF
>few|TRBJ2-7|TRBV7-6|.
TGTGCCAGCAGCTTATCGAGCGGGCGATACGAGCAGTACTTC
CASSLSSGRYEQYF
>many|TRBJ2-2|TRBV19|.
TGTGCCAGTAAACCACAGGGAGTTGACACCGGGGAGCTGTTTTTT
CASKPQGVDTGELFF
>.|TRBJ2-3|TRBV24-1|TRBD2
TGTGCCACGGGACTAGCGGGAGAGACAGATACGCAGTATTTT
CATGLAGETDTQYF